This entry lists 14 T cell receptor beta chains sequenced from one sample in a study of beta chain features in type 1 diabetes. Since all of the isolated RNA was reverse transcribed, expressed TCRB transcripts were what got sequenced. Here immunoSEQ multiplex PCR was the method, and the copy in TCRdb shows in-frame clones only, minus some. The sample shows about 620,000 clones, 15% to 19% of them seen only once. Source material: naive CD4+ T cells from blood. These receptors came from a man in his late teens or twenties in good health.

The chain uses TRBV5-4 and TRBJ1-1; 9 bases match TRBD1. The CDR3 totals 16 residues. With V trimmed by 6 bases and J by 3 bases, 12 bases remained unmatched. The V gene's germline CDR1 is SGHNT and CDR2 YYREEE (reference sequence). This chain's CDR3 is CASTRDPTGGDTEAFF. The CDR3 DNA reads as TGTGCCAGCACCCGGGACCCGACAGGGGGTGACACTGAAGCTTTCTTT.

Only a few counts were recorded for this clone. CDR3 bases: TGTGCCAGCAGTGTAAGACAGGGGTCTGAAGCTTTCTTT. It codes for CASSVRQGSEAFF. The rearrangement uses TRBV2 and TRBJ1-1; TRBD1 agrees at 8 bases. J lost 6 bases, V lost 4 bases, and 4 bases had no gene match. This CDR3 is 13 amino acids long. Germline CDR1 and CDR2: SNHLY and FYNNEI.

This clone came up a few times. The CDR3 DNA reads as TGTGCCAGCAGCCCCTTGGACAGGGGAAACATTCAGTACTTC. It translates to CASSPLDRGNIQYF. The V gene is TRBV11-1, the J gene TRBJ2-4; 9 bases align to TRBD1. The V and J ends lost 5 bases and 6 bases, in that order; junction bases with no gene match: 5. Germline CDR1 reads SGHAT; CDR2 reads FQDESV (reference sequence). This CDR3 region has 14 residues.

This clone was counted only a few times. The rearrangement links TRBV4-3 to TRBJ2-7; D may correspond to TRBD1 or TRBD2 (5 bases each). V gave up 3 bases and J gave up 0 bases, with 9 bases separating them. The germline gives CDR1 LGHNA, CDR2 YSLEER. There are 14 residues in the CDR3. This CDR3 is CASSQGRSSYEQYF. The CDR3 coding sequence is TGCGCCAGCAGCCAGGGACGGTCCTCCTACGAGCAGTACTTC.

Only a few counts were recorded for this clone. The gene calls are TRBV7-2 and TRBJ1-6; the D is unclear. V lost 1 base, J lost 14 bases, and 9 bases lay in between. The CDR3 covers 12 residues. Germline values: CDR1 SGHTA, CDR2 FQGNSA. The CDR3 DNA sequence: TGTGCCAGCAGCTTAGAAATAGGTGCCCTCCACTTT. It is translated as CASSLEIGALHF.

The chain carries TRBV29-1 and TRBJ2-7, with 7 bases fitting TRBD1. CDR3 length equals 12 residues. The J segment lost 0 bases and the V segment lost 5 bases, leaving 1 base of the junction unmatched. CDR1 and CDR2 from the germline V gene are SQVTM and ANQGSEA. Written as DNA, the CDR3 is TGCAGCGTTCGGGACAGCTCCTACGAGCAGTACTTC. Translated: CSVRDSSYEQYF.

This chain connects TRBV14 to TRBJ1-1; 7 nucleotides line up with TRBD1. Germline V gene sequence: CDR1 SGHDN, CDR2 FVKESK. With V trimmed by 3 bases and J by 5 bases, 6 bases remained unmatched. The CDR3 runs 14 residues. The CDR3 DNA reads TGTGCCAGCAGCCAGCTAGACAGGGATACTGAAGCTTTCTTT. Translated, it gives CASSQLDRDTEAFF. Full variable domain (remainder filled in from reference TRBV14 and TRBJ1-1): EAGVTQFPSHSVIEKGQTVTLRCDPISGHDNLYWYRRVMGKEIKFLLHFVKESKQDESGMPNNRFLAERTGGTYSTLKVQPAELEDSGVYFCASSQLDRDTEAFFGQGTRLTVV.

In this sample, this clone turned up a few times. The chain recombines TRBV9 with TRBJ2-7; TRBD1 is a possible D gene (6 bases). This CDR3 has 14 amino acids. Between the trimmed V and J ends, which lost 2 bases and 0 bases, there was a span of 9 bases. Germline CDR1 SGDLS, CDR2 YYNGEE. The CDR3 loop is CASSVDRNSYEQYF. CDR3 nucleotide sequence: TGTGCCAGCAGCGTTGACAGGAACTCCTACGAGCAGTACTTC.

This clone was observed a handful of times. This chain joins TRBV7-9 and TRBJ1-2; D remains ambiguous. Germline values: CDR1 SEHNR, CDR2 FQNEAQ (reference sequence). V was clipped by 7 bases and J by 8 bases, with 20 bases between them. The CDR3 runs to 14 residues. The DNA of the CDR3 is TGTGCCAGCACCATATTCTCCGGGAACCGGGGCTACACCTTC. This translates into CASTIFSGNRGYTF.

This clone came up a few times. This CDR3 is CASSLRRTDSNQPQHF. The DNA of the CDR3 is TGTGCCAGCAGCCTCCGTAGGACGGATAGCAATCAGCCCCAGCATTTT. The rearrangement links TRBV27 to TRBJ1-5; no clear D gene. Germline V gene lookup returns CDR1 MNHEY and CDR2 SMNVEV (reference sequence). The V gene lost 6 bases and the J gene lost 0 bases, with 15 bases spanning the gap. The CDR3 is made up of 16 amino acids.

The chain recombines TRBV7-3 with TRBJ1-1, with D uncertain. Germline-derived CDR1 and CDR2 are SGHTA and FQGTGA. The CDR3 has 13 residues. V was pared by 3 bases and J by 2 bases, with 7 bases between. CDR3 DNA sequence: TGTGCCAGCAGCTTTTCCCAAAACACTGAAGCTTTCTTT. Amino acid sequence: CASSFSQNTEAFF.

The chain combines TRBV2 with TRBJ2-5; D is unclear. The assigned J gene may be wrong: the sequence end matches TRBJ2-7 better. CDR1 is SNHLY, CDR2 FYNNEI, per germline. This CDR3 has 15 amino acids. The CDR3: CASSVRDFRAYEQYF. The CDR3 DNA follows: TGTGCCAGCAGTGTAAGAGACTTTCGGGCCTACGAGCAGTACTTC.

The chain links TRBV27 to TRBJ2-3, with TRBD1 matching over 7 bases. Germline loops: CDR1 MNHEY, CDR2 SMNVEV (reference sequence). J lost 3 bases, V lost 5 bases, and 11 bases had no gene match. This CDR3 has 16 residues. The CDR3 sequence is CASSTRGPLVTDTQYF. The CDR3 nucleotides are TGTGCCAGCAGTACGAGGGGGCCGCTCGTTACAGATACGCAGTATTTT.

This clone turned up a few times. CDR3 bases: TGTGCCAGCAGCGTAGTGCCCCTAGCGCCCAACAATGAGCAGTTCTTC. This codes for CASSVVPLAPNNEQFF. The V gene is TRBV9, the J gene TRBJ2-1, with TRBD2 as a possible D gene (6 bases). V was clipped by 0 bases and J by 5 bases, with 15 bases between them. This CDR3 spans 16 amino acids. CDR1 is SGDLS, CDR2 YYNGEE, per germline.